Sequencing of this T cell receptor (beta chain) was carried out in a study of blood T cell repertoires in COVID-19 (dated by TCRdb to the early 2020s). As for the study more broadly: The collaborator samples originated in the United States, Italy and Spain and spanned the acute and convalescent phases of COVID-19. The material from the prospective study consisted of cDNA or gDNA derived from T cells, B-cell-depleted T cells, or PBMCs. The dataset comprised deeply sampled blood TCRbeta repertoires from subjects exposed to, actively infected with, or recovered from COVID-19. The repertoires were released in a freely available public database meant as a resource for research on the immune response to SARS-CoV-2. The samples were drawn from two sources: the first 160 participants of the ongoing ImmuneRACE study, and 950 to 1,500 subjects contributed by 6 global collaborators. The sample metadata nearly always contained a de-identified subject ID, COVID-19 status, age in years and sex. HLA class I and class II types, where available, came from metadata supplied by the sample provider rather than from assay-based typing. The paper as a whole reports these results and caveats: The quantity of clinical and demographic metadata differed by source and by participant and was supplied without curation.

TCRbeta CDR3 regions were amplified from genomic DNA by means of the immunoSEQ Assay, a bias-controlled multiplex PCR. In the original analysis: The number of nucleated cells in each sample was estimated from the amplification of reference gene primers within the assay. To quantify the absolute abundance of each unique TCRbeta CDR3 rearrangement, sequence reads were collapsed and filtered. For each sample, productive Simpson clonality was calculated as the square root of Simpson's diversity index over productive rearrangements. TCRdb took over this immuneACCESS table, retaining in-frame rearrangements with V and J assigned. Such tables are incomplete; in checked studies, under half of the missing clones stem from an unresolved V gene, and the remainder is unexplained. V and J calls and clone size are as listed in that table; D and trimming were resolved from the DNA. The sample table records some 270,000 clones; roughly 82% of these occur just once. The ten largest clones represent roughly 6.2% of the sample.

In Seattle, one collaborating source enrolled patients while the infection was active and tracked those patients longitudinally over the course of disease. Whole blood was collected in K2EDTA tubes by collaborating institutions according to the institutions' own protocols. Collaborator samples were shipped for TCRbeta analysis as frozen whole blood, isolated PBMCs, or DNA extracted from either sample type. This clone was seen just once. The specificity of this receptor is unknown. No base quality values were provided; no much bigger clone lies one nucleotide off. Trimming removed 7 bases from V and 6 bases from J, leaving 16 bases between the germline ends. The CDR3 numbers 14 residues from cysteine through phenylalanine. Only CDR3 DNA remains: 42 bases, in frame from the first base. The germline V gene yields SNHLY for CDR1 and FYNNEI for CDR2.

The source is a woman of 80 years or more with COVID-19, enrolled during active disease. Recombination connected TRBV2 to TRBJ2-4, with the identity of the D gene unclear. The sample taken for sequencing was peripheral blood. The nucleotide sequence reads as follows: TGTGCCAGCACCCCCGGCGGATTGTCAAACATTCAGTACTTC. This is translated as CASTPGGLSNIQYF.